This T cell receptor beta chain is from a study of tumor-infiltrating lymphocytes in primary liver carcinoma. Whole-study results and caveats: Each sample was bulk and unsorted; consequently, CD4+ and CD8+ repertoires were not compared.

The table lists this clonotype with a few counts. Its antigen is currently unknown. The germline CDR1 and CDR2 sequences are MGHRA and YSYEKL. V was trimmed by 0 bases and J by 5 bases, leaving 5 bases between them. This CDR3 contains 13 residues. The input was approximately 500 ng total RNA; TCR beta cDNA was made from it with a constant-region primer. The TCR beta library was amplified through three nested multiplex PCR rounds in a modified ARM-PCR procedure. It was with TRBV1-TRBV30 forward primers and a C-beta reverse primer that the first two PCR rounds were run, at roughly 10 cycles each. In TCRdb, the multiplex PCR reads were re-called with MiXCR into one record per CDR3 protein. Of more than 150,000 distinct CDR3 sequences listed, roughly 60% are singletons. Unsorted whole blood yielded the blood RNA, and germline DNA was also extracted.

Sequencing was done on a sample of peripheral blood. The chain is built from TRBV4-1 and TRBJ2-4; D unresolved. The sequence was collected from a man aged 40-50 years with primary liver carcinoma and hepatitis B virus infection. CDR3 DNA: TGCGCCAGCAGCCAAGATACCGAAAACATTCAGTACTTC. Translation gives CASSQDTENIQYF.